Listed here are 27 T cell receptor beta chains from one sample, sequenced in a study of metastatic and nonmetastatic thyroid tumors. Through MiXCR, TCRdb re-clonotyped the PCR reads. The sample shows roughly 4,900 clones, 28% of them seen only once. Each patient came to thyroid surgery without any prior treatment (of any kind). Material for sequencing was adjacent normal tissue. Receptors originate from a female donor with papillary thyroid cancer or a benign thyroid nodule (not recorded which). Some clones in this sample may be carry-over from other donors' samples.

The chain has TRBV6-1 and TRBJ1-4; D is uncertain. V lost 2 bases and J lost 8, with 18 bases in between. CDR1 and CDR2 from the germline V gene are MNHNS and SASEGT. This CDR3 is 16 amino acids long. CDR3 DNA: TGTGCCAGCAGTGAACGACGTACGGGAACTACCGAAAAACTGTTTTTT. Its protein is CASSERRTGTTEKLFF.

This chain connects TRBV28 to TRBJ2-7; tentatively, D is TRBD1 (6 bases). The germline V and J ends were trimmed by 8 bases and 3 bases, with 11 bases remaining between them. The germline V gene encodes CDR1 MDHEN and CDR2 SYDVKM. The CDR3 has 12 amino acids. The CDR3 region is CASRDINYEQYF. CDR3 nucleotide sequence: TGTGCCAGCCGGGACATTAACTACGAGCAGTACTTC.

The gene calls are TRBV20-1 and TRBJ2-7, with a possible D match to TRBD1 (6 bases). Germline V gene sequence: CDR1 DFQATT, CDR2 SNEGSKA (reference sequence). The CDR3 runs 13 residues. V was clipped by 8 bases and J by 0 bases, with 14 bases between them. CDR3 in DNA: TGCAGTCCTAAGAAGGGGGTCTCCTACGAGCAGTACTTC. Protein product: CSPKKGVSYEQYF.

The rearrangement uses TRBV28 and TRBJ1-3; weak D call: TRBD1 (6 bases). The CDR3 length is 14 residues. Germline-derived CDR1 and CDR2 are MDHEN and SYDVKM. Trimming removed 6 bases from V and 3 bases from J, with 12 bases in between. The CDR3 region is CASRGGGGGNTIYF. The CDR3 region has the DNA TGTGCCAGCAGGGGGGGCGGAGGTGGAAACACCATATATTTT.

In regard to this clone: This CDR3 is also generated by other DNA sequences in the sample. The genes are TRBV27 and TRBJ2-1; 9 bases align to TRBD1. Trimming cost V 6 bases and J 4 bases; bases outside gene matches: 7. This CDR3 comprises 15 residues. The germline V gene encodes CDR1 MNHEY and CDR2 SMNVEV (reference sequence). CDR3 nucleotides: TGTGCCAGCAGCTCTCCGGGACAGGGATACAATGAGCAGTTCTTC. Translating gives CASSSPGQGYNEQFF.

The chain employs TRBV28 and TRBJ1-2; D is unclear. The V gene lost 6 bases and the J gene lost 6 bases, with 23 bases spanning the gap. The CDR3 loop spans 16 amino acids. Germline loops: CDR1 MDHEN, CDR2 SYDVKM. For the CDR3, the DNA is TGTGCCAGCAGGTGGGCTGGCTTTCACGGGTGGGATGGCTACACCTTC. Amino acids: CASRWAGFHGWDGYTF.

This clone was recorded a few times. V is TRBV6-1 and J is TRBJ1-2, with 8 bases that match TRBD1. CDR1 MNHNS and CDR2 SASEGT come from the germline V gene. The trim removed 7 bases at V and 3 bases at J, leaving 10 bases unmatched. This CDR3 is built from 15 residues. DNA for the CDR3: TGTGCCAGCACAGGACAGGGCGGATTTCACTATGGCTACACCTTC. Its protein is CASTGQGGFHYGYTF.

This clone is medium-sized (0.01 to 0.1%) in the sample. This rearrangement joins TRBV5-1 to TRBJ2-2; possibly TRBD1 for D (5 bases). Germline assignment: CDR1 SGHRS and CDR2 YFSETQ. The CDR3 spans 13 residues. V dropped 5 bases and J dropped 2 bases, with 7 bases sitting between them. This CDR3 is CASSQGNTGELFF. The CDR3 nucleotides read TGCGCCAGCAGTCAGGGTAACACCGGGGAGCTGTTTTTT.

The rearrangement links TRBV6-6 to TRBJ1-1; D uncertain. The ends were cut back, 2 bases at V and 1 base at J, with 5 bases in the middle. This CDR3 comprises 13 residues. CDR1 is MNHNY and CDR2 is SVGAGI in the germline V gene (reference sequence). The chain's CDR3 is CASSYRANTEAFF. CDR3 in DNA: TGTGCCAGCAGTTACCGGGCGAACACTGAAGCTTTCTTT.

This clone was detected a few times. The chain is built from TRBV6-1 and TRBJ2-1; 10 nucleotides align to TRBD2. The germline V gene has CDR1 MNHNS and CDR2 SASEGT. The CDR3 consists of 16 residues. Losses at the gene ends were 2 bases for V and 7 bases for J; bases not matched to a gene: 8. CDR3 coding DNA: TGTGCCAGCAGTGAATGGGGTAGCGGGAGGTCGAATGAGCAGTTCTTC. Protein sequence: CASSEWGSGRSNEQFF.

This clone was seen a few times. The V gene is TRBV27, the J gene TRBJ1-1; the match to TRBD1 covers 9 bases. CDR3 size: 13 residues. V shed 6 bases, J shed 1 base, and the junction held 0 bases outside the gene matches. The germline V gene has CDR1 MNHEY and CDR2 SMNVEV (reference sequence). CDR3 in DNA: TGTGCCAGCAGGGGACAGGGGAACACTGAAGCTTTCTTT. Its translation: CASRGQGNTEAFF.

This chain uses TRBV6-5 with TRBJ1-1; no reliable D call. The CDR3 is made up of 15 amino acids. Trimming stripped 0 bases from V and 4 bases from J, with 12 bases between. Germline assignment: CDR1 MNHEY and CDR2 SVGAGI. CDR3 nucleotides: TGTGCCAGCAGTTACTCCGGGGTGGGCGGCACTGAAGCTTTCTTT. It codes for CASSYSGVGGTEAFF.

The chain links TRBV28 to TRBJ2-3, with D possibly matching TRBD1 (6 bases). V gave up 6 bases and J gave up 7 bases, with 11 bases separating them. Germline V lookup: CDR1 MDHEN, CDR2 SYDVKM. The CDR3 runs 12 residues. CDR3 DNA: TGTGCCAGCAGCATAACAGGGAATACGCAGTATTTT. It specifies CASSITGNTQYF. Full variable domain (outside the CDR3, taken from reference TRBV28 and TRBJ2-3): DVKVTQSSRYLVKRTGEKVFLECVQDMDHENMFWYRQDPGLGLRLIYFSYDVKMKEKGDIPEGYSVSREKKERFSLILESASTNQTSMYLCASSITGNTQYFGPGTRLTVL.

Concerning this clone itself: The germline gene is not matched at one end of the junction; a read error may be the cause. The chain recombines TRBV7-6 with TRBJ2-7, with 8 nucleotides matching TRBD2. The germline V gene encodes CDR1 SGHVS and CDR2 FNYEAQ. The CDR3 has 12 amino acids. In DNA, the CDR3 is TGTGCCACAAGCAAGACGCGGGAGGTCTTCCACTTC. This sequence encodes CATSKTREVFHF.

This clone is categorized as medium-sized. The chain couples TRBV2 to TRBJ2-3; 11 positions match TRBD2. CDR3 length: 16 residues. Germline V gives CDR1 SNHLY, CDR2 FYNNEI. The J segment lost 2 bases and the V segment lost 8 bases, leaving 9 bases of the junction unmatched. The CDR3 here is CASESGTSGFTDTQYF. Here the CDR3 DNA reads TGTGCCAGCGAGTCCGGGACTAGCGGATTCACAGATACGCAGTATTTT.

By share, this clone counts as medium-sized. This chain joins TRBV2 and TRBJ2-6; unclear D gene. V was cut by 7 bases and J by 4 bases, with 8 bases left in between. The germline CDR1 and CDR2 sequences are SNHLY and FYNNEI. The CDR3 totals 13 residues. CDR3 sequence: CASTVSGANVLTF. CDR3 nucleotide sequence: TGTGCCAGCACCGTCTCGGGGGCCAACGTCCTGACTTTC.

This clone has more than one count but fewer than ten. The chain employs TRBV28 and TRBJ1-5, with D possibly matching TRBD1 (5 bases). CDR3 length: 12 residues. From germline, CDR1 is MDHEN and CDR2 SYDVKM. The V and J ends lost 5 bases and 10 bases respectively, with 12 bases between them. The CDR3 loop reads CASSIAGGPQHF. CDR3 coding DNA: TGTGCCAGCAGTATCGCGGGGGGACCCCAGCATTTT.

CDR3 protein: CASRGQSYSNQPQHF. In nucleotides, the CDR3 is TGTGCCAGCAGGGGACAGTCGTATAGCAATCAGCCCCAGCATTTT. The chain joins TRBV27 to TRBJ1-5; 7 positions match TRBD1. This CDR3 has 15 amino acids. V lost 6 bases, J lost 0 bases, and 5 bases stayed unmatched. Germline V gives CDR1 MNHEY, CDR2 SMNVEV (reference sequence).

The chain has TRBV14 and TRBJ1-2; D is possibly TRBD1 (5 bases). V lost 4 bases, J lost 4 bases, and 10 bases lay in between. This CDR3 has 13 residues. Germline CDR1 SGHDN, CDR2 FVKESK. The CDR3 DNA reads TGTGCCAGCAGCCCTCAGGGTGGCTATGGCTACACCTTC. Its protein is CASSPQGGYGYTF.

The V gene is TRBV19, the J gene TRBJ2-3; D perhaps matches TRBD2 (6 bases). The ends were cut back, 3 bases at V and 2 bases at J, with 12 bases in the middle. The CDR3 contains 15 residues. CDR1 LNHDA and CDR2 SQIVND come from the germline V gene (reference sequence). CDR3 nucleotide sequence: TGTGCCAGTAGTATTCGGGACTCAGACACAGATACGCAGTATTTT. Translation gives CASSIRDSDTDTQYF.

This clone was seen only once. The chain uses TRBV7-8 and TRBJ1-1; D is perhaps TRBD1 (5 bases). Trimming took 0 bases from V and 4 from J, leaving 15 bases between them. There are 16 residues in the CDR3. Germline values: CDR1 SGHVS, CDR2 FQNEAQ. CDR3 protein: CASSLAVAKRGTEAFF. CDR3 bases: TGTGCCAGCAGCTTAGCGGTGGCTAAGAGGGGCACTGAAGCTTTCTTT.

In its sample, this clone ranks as large (0.1 to 1%). The chain couples TRBV28 to TRBJ2-2; 9 positions agree with TRBD1. The J segment lost 1 base and the V segment lost 5 bases, leaving 5 bases of the junction unmatched. The CDR3 is made up of 16 amino acids. Germline V gene sequence: CDR1 MDHEN, CDR2 SYDVKM. The CDR3 protein is CASSPRQGGNTGELFF. CDR3 nucleotide sequence: TGTGCCAGCAGTCCGAGACAGGGGGGGAACACCGGGGAGCTGTTTTTT.

The sample holds a few counts of this clone. This sequence joins TRBV6-5 and TRBJ2-7; 8 nucleotides agree with TRBD1. The CDR3 has 14 amino acids. Germline-derived CDR1 and CDR2 are MNHEY and SVGAGI. V lost 3 bases to trimming and J lost 6 bases; unmatched junction nucleotides: 7. The CDR3 sequence: CASSYTDRVREQYF. For the CDR3, the DNA is TGTGCCAGCAGTTATACGGACAGGGTCCGCGAGCAGTACTTC.

The J gene is TRBJ2-5, the V gene TRBV5-1; 9 bases map to TRBD1. V gave up 5 bases and J gave up 5 bases; unmatched junction bases: 7. The CDR3 sequence is 14 residues long. Germline V lookup: CDR1 SGHRS, CDR2 YFSETQ. CDR3 sequence (DNA): TGCGCCAGCAGTCCCGGACAGGGGCGGGAGACCCAGTACTTC. Translating gives CASSPGQGRETQYF.

V usage is TRBV7-9 and J usage is TRBJ2-7; TRBD2 is a possible D gene (6 bases). The CDR3 totals 14 residues. The germline V gene has CDR1 SEHNR and CDR2 FQNEAQ (reference sequence). The V gene lost 5 bases and the J gene lost 3 bases, with 14 bases spanning the gap. CDR3 region: CASSPAGYNYEQYF. The CDR3 DNA follows: TGTGCCAGCAGCCCTGCGGGATACAACTACGAGCAGTACTTC. Filled out from reference TRBV7-9 and TRBJ2-7, the complete variable domain reads DTGVSQNPRHKITKRGQNVTFRCDPISEHNRLYWYRQTLGQGPEFLTYFQNEAQLEKSRLLSDRFSAERPKGSFSTLEIQRTEQGDSAMYLCASSPAGYNYEQYFGPGTRLTVT.

This clone was recorded a few times. This sequence may be a read error, since a much larger clone differs from it by one base. This rearrangement joins TRBV15 to TRBJ1-5; the match to TRBD1 covers 7 bases. This CDR3 region has 15 residues. The germline V gene encodes CDR1 LNHNV and CDR2 YYDKDF (reference sequence). The CDR3 loop is CAASRGGGSNHPQHF. CDR3 sequence (DNA): TGTGCCGCCAGCAGGGGGGGGGGTAGCAATCATCCCCAGCATTTT.

The rearrangement joins TRBV28 to TRBJ2-1; maybe TRBD2 (6 bases). V was shortened by 7 bases and J by 16 bases, with 26 bases between the two germline ends. Germline CDR1 is MDHEN and CDR2 is SYDVKM. This CDR3 contains 14 residues. The CDR3 nucleotides are TGTGCCAGCATTTTCGGAGGGGATGCCTCTGGCGACTTCTTC. Its protein is CASIFGGDASGDFF. Looking up the rest from reference TRBV28 and TRBJ2-1 gives the full variable domain: DVKVTQSSRYLVKRTGEKVFLECVQDMDHENMFWYRQDPGLGLRLIYFSYDVKMKEKGDIPEGYSVSREKKERFSLILESASTNQTSMYLCASIFGGDASGDFFGPGTRLTVL.